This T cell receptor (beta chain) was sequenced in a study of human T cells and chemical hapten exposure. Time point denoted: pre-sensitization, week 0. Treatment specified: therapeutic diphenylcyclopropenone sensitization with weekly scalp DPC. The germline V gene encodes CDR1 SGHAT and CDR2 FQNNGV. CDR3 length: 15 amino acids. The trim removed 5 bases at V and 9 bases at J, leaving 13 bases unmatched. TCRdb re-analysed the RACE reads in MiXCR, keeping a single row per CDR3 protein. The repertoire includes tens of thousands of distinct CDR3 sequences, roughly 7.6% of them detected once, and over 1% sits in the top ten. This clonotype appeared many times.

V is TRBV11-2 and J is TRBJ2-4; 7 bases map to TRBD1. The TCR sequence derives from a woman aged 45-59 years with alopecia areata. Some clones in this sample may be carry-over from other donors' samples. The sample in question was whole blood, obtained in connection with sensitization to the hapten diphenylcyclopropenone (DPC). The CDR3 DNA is TGTGCCAGCAGCCCATTCTACAGGGACAGAGTCATTCAGTACTTC. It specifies CASSPFYRDRVIQYF.